A single sample is the source of the 14 T cell receptor beta chains below, sequenced in a study of post-analysis software for immune sequencing data (dated by TCRdb to between 2015 and 2016). The library was obtained by PCR. Data came from an Illumina HiSeq 2500. To reduce PCR and sequencing biases, unique molecular identifiers were incorporated into the TCR beta cDNA libraries. TCRdb handled the public reads itself, with Q25 trimming in fastp and clone calling in MiXCR, and kept productive beta chains. Each CDR3 protein appears once, grouped with its most common genes and DNA. This sample holds approximately 730,000 distinct CDR3 sequences; 35% to 55% were observed only once. The top ten clones comprise roughly 4.4% of the sample. Their target antigens are unknown. The full study reports these points: Patients showed significantly higher frequencies than controls for roughly five TRBV segments, among them TRBV5-6, TRBV5-1 and TRBV20-1.

The sample was blood. These TCRs come from a girl under 18 with multiple sclerosis.

This clonotype has only a few counts. The chain combines TRBV20-1 with TRBJ2-5; D is uncertain. This CDR3 has 13 residues. Germline-derived CDR1 and CDR2 are DFQATT and SNEGSKA (reference sequence). The V gene lost 6 bases and the J gene lost 4 bases, with 15 bases spanning the gap. This CDR3 reads CSALHVRVETQYF. The CDR3 nucleotides read TGCAGTGCCCTGCACGTTCGGGTAGAGACCCAGTACTTC.

The chain uses TRBV27 and TRBJ2-5; 10 bases fit TRBD1. The J call is in doubt because the DNA end fits TRBJ2-7 better. CDR3 length equals 14 residues. Germline CDR1 MNHEY, CDR2 SMNVEV (reference sequence). CDR3 sequence: CASSRDRGRGEQYF. The CDR3 DNA reads TGTGCCAGCAGTAGGGACAGGGGAAGGGGCGAGCAGTACTTC.

This rearrangement joins TRBV7-2 to TRBJ2-5; 13 bases line up with TRBD2. Germline CDR1 and CDR2: SGHTA and FQGNSA. The CDR3 is 15 amino acids. V gave up 5 bases and J gave up 11 bases; unmatched junction bases: 11. This CDR3 reads CASSLRGLAGIQQYF. DNA for the CDR3: TGTGCCAGCAGCCTAAGGGGACTAGCGGGAATTCAGCAGTACTTC. Full variable domain (rest looked up from reference TRBV7-2 and TRBJ2-5): GAGVSQSPSNKVTEKGKDVELRCDPISGHTALYWYRQSLGQGLEFLIYFQGNSAPDKSGLPSDRFSAERTGGSVSTLTIQRTQQEDSAVYLCASSLRGLAGIQQYFGPGTRLLVL.

This clonotype was detected only a few times. The J gene is TRBJ1-5, the V gene TRBV29-1; a weak D match, TRBD1 (5 bases). The CDR3 length is 14 residues. Between the trimmed V and J ends, which lost 6 bases and 7 bases, there was a span of 19 bases. Germline V gene sequence: CDR1 SQVTM, CDR2 ANQGSEA. In DNA form, the CDR3 reads TGCAGCGTGAGGCGTGGGGGAAAGGGACAGCCCCAGCATTTT. This sequence encodes CSVRRGGKGQPQHF.

V usage is TRBV29-1 and J usage is TRBJ2-7; 8 nucleotides line up with TRBD1. The J call may be incorrect, as the DNA end agrees better with TRBJ2-5. Germline V gives CDR1 SQVTM, CDR2 ANQGSEA. The CDR3 totals 15 residues. The CDR3 loop reads CSYKRQGAVGGTQYF. The CDR3 nucleotides read TGCAGCTATAAACGTCAGGGGGCGGTGGGCGGGACCCAGTACTTC.

The chain joins TRBV12-3 or TRBV12-4 to TRBJ2-6; D ambiguous. V dropped 3 bases and J dropped 0 bases, with 15 bases sitting between them. CDR3 length equals 18 residues. The CDR3 protein is CASSFWVGSGSGANVLTF. The CDR3 nucleotides read TGTGCCAGCAGTTTTTGGGTAGGGTCGGGCTCTGGGGCCAACGTCCTGACTTTC.

The V call is TRBV2, the J call TRBJ2-5, with TRBD2 identical over 9 bases. The CDR3 covers 14 residues. Germline-derived CDR1 and CDR2 are SNHLY and FYNNEI. The ends lost 3 bases at V and 5 bases at J; junction bases unmatched: 4. The CDR3 sequence is CASSEAGGGETQYF. Written as DNA, the CDR3 is TGTGCCAGCAGTGAGGCGGGAGGGGGCGAGACCCAGTACTTC.

V usage is TRBV7-2 and J usage is TRBJ2-1, with TRBD1 matching 7 bases. V lost 5 bases, J lost 6 bases, and 10 bases stayed unmatched. The CDR3 extends over 15 amino acids. Germline CDR1 SGHTA, CDR2 FQGNSA. The CDR3 sequence: CASSRDRGLPNEQFF. CDR3 sequence (DNA): TGTGCCAGCAGCCGGGACAGAGGGCTGCCCAATGAGCAGTTCTTC.

Here the CDR3 DNA reads TGCGCCAGCACGCCCTTTACTAGCGGCTATGTCTACGAGCAGTACTTC. Translating it yields CASTPFTSGYVYEQYF. The J gene is TRBJ2-7, the V gene TRBV5-1, with 8 bases fitting TRBD2. Germline-derived CDR1 and CDR2 are SGHRS and YFSETQ. V trimming: 6 bases; J trimming: 3 bases; junction bases outside the gene matches: 14. The CDR3 loop spans 16 amino acids.

The CDR3 bases are TGTGCCAGCAGCTCCAAGGGTCCCATTGTTGCGGAGACCCAGTACTTC. Its protein product is CASSSKGPIVAETQYF. The V gene is TRBV7-2, the J gene TRBJ2-5; D unresolved. The V and J ends lost 4 bases and 5 bases respectively, with 20 bases between them. The CDR3 is made up of 16 amino acids. CDR1 is SGHTA, CDR2 FQGNSA, per germline.

This clonotype has a handful of counts. This chain uses TRBV7-9 with TRBJ2-3; 11 nucleotides agree with TRBD1. CDR1 SEHNR and CDR2 FQNEAQ come from the germline V gene (reference sequence). J was trimmed by 0 bases and V by 5 bases; bases with no gene match: 7. There are 17 residues in the CDR3. The CDR3 nucleotides read TGTGCCAGCAGCCCCGCCGGACAGGGGGCTAGCACAGATACGCAGTATTTT. Residues: CASSPAGQGASTDTQYF.

This clonotype was detected only a few times. One junction end disagrees with the germline gene, perhaps due to a read error. The chain links TRBV25-1 to TRBJ2-1; possible D gene TRBD2, 6 bases. Per germline, CDR1 MGHDK and CDR2 SYGVNS. This CDR3 is 16 amino acids long. The CDR3 coding sequence is TGTGCCAGCAGTGATGTATTGGGACTGGACTACAATGGGCAGTTCTTC. This sequence encodes CASSDVLGLDYNGQFF.

This rearrangement joins TRBV12-3 or TRBV12-4 to TRBJ2-3; tentative D call: TRBD2 (5 bases). This CDR3 contains 14 residues. Trimming took 4 bases from V and 1 from J, leaving 9 bases between them. DNA for the CDR3: TGTGCCAGCAGTTCACTAGTTGGCACAGATACGCAGTATTTT. As protein: CASSSLVGTDTQYF.

A few counts support this clonotype. This chain uses TRBV7-2 with TRBJ2-1; no firm D call. The germline CDR1 and CDR2 sequences are SGHTA and FQGNSA. Trimming cost V 4 bases and J 9 bases, with 10 bases left between them. The CDR3 extends over 12 amino acids. As DNA, the CDR3 is TGTGCCAGCAGCTCGAATAGAGGTGAGCAGTTCTTC. It codes for CASSSNRGEQFF.